This T cell receptor (beta chain) was retrieved from a study of shared clonotypes between healthy human individuals. Study-level results: What rarefaction showed was incomplete sorted-subset sequencing despite large depth. Generally, naive subsets came out with larger estimated richness than memory subsets.

On this clone: The antigen is undetermined.

V gave up 4 bases and J gave up 12 bases; unmatched junction bases: 19. The germline V gene encodes CDR1 SGHNT and CDR2 YYREEE (reference sequence). CDR3 length: 15 amino acids. The method was immunoSEQ multiplex PCR; TCRdb's version includes in-frame clones alone and lacks a portion of them. The sample includes a few million clones, just over 90% of them seen just once. The receptor was derived from a young man in good health. This chain uses TRBV5-4 with TRBJ2-7, with 7 bases identical to TRBD1. Sample: naive CD4+ T cells sorted from blood. The subset denotes: CD45RA+ positively selected. This chain's CDR3 is CASSPAGTAFPESYF. CDR3 coding DNA: TGTGCCAGCAGCCCCGCCGGGACAGCCTTCCCAGAGTCGTACTTC.